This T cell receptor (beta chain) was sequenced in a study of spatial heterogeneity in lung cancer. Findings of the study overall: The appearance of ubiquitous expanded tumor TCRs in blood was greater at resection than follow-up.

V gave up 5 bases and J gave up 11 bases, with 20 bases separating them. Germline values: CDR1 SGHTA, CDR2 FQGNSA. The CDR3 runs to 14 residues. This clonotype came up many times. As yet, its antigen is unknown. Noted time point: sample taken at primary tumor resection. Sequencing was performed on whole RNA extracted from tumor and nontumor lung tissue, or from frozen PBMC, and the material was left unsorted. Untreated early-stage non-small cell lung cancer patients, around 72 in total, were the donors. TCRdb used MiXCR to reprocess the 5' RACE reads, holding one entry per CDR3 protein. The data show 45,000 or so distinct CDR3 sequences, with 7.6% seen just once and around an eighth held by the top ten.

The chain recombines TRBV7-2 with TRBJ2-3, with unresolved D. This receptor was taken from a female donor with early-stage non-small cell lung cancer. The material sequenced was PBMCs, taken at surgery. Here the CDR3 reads CASSPTILGDKQYF. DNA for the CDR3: TGTGCCAGCAGCCCCACTATTCTCGGAGACAAGCAGTATTTT.